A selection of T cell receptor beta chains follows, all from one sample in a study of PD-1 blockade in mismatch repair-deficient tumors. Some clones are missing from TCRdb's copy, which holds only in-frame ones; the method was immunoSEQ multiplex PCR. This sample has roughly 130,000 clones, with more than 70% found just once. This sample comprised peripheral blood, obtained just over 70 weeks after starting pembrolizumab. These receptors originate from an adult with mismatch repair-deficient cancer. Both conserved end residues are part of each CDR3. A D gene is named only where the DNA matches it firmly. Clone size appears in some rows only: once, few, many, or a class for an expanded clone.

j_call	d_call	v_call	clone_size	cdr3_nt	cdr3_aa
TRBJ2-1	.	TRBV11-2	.	TGTGCCAGCAGCTTAGCGTTCTCTAGTTCCTACAATGAGCAGTTCTTC	CASSLAFSSSYNEQFF
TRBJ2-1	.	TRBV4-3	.	TGCGCCAGCAGCCAAGATGTGCAGATTGAGCAGTTCTTC	CASSQDVQIEQFF
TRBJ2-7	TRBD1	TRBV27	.	TGTGCCAGCAGTTTACTGGACCGACAGGGCCCCTACGAGCAGTACTTC	CASSLLDRQGPYEQYF
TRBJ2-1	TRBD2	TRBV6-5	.	TGTGCCAGCAGTTCAGGACTAGCTGGTGAGCAGTTCTTC	CASSSGLAGEQFF
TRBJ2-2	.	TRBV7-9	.	TGTGCCAGCAGCTTAGAACGGACCCTCATCGGGGAGCTGTTTTTT	CASSLERTLIGELFF
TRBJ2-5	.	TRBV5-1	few	TGCGCCAGCAGCTCACAAGAGACCCAGTACTTC	CASSSQETQYF
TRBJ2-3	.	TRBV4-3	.	TGCGCCAGCAGCCTAAGGACAGGAGGGGCAGATACGCAGTATTTT	CASSLRTGGADTQYF
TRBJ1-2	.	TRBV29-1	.	TGCAGCGTTGCTGGCGGAGACCGGGGTGGTTTGCTCTTTGGCTACACCTTC	CSVAGGDRGGLLFGYTF
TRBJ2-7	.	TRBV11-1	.	TGTGCCAGCAGCTTCGCCAGGGGGGCCCTCTACGAGCAGTACTTC	CASSFARGALYEQYF
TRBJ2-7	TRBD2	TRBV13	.	TGTGCCAGCAGCTTAGGGCTAGCGGGGACCTACGAGCAGTACTTC	CASSLGLAGTYEQYF
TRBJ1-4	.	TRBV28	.	TGTGCCAGCACCAATCGTGGGGGGGGTGAACTGTTTTTT	CASTNRGGGELFF
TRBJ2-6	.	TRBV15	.	TGTGCCACCAGCGGCCCCGAGGGATCTGGGGCCAACGTCCTGACTTTC	CATSGPEGSGANVLTF
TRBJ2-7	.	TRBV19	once	TGTGCCAGTAGTATCGGGGCGGGGACCGAGCAGTACTTC	CASSIGAGTEQYF
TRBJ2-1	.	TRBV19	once	TGTGCCAGTAGTATACGCCGTCCCGCTAGAGGGAGCGGCCATGAGCAGTTCTTC	CASSIRRPARGSGHEQFF
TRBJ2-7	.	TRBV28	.	TGTGCCAGCAGTTTAAATAGCCCCGCATCCGGGACATATACTTGGGAGCAGTACTTC	CASSLNSPASGTYTWEQYF
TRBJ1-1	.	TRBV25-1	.	TGTGCCAGCGGGGACGGGGAAGCTTTCTTT	CASGDGEAFF
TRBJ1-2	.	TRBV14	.	TGTGCCAGCAGCTTTACGAATATTGGACGGCACTATGGCTACACCTTC	CASSFTNIGRHYGYTF
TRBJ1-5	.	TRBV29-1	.	TGCAGCGTTCAGGACAGCCTGAATCAGCCCCAGCATTTT	CSVQDSLNQPQHF
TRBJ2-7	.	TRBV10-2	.	TGCGCCAGCAACCGGGACGGGGATTCCTCCTACGAGCAGTACTTC	CASNRDGDSSYEQYF
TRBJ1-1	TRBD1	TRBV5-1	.	TGCGCCAGCAGCTCCGGGACAGGGGGCGGGAGGGACACTGAAGCTTTCTTT	CASSSGTGGGRDTEAFF
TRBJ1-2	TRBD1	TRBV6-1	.	TGTGCCAGCAGGTCGGGACAGGTGGATGGCTACACCTTC	CASRSGQVDGYTF
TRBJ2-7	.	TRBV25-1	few	TGTGCCAGCAGTCAAGGTTACGAGCAGTACTTC	CASSQGYEQYF
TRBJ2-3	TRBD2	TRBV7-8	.	TGTGCCAGCAGCTTAGCACTACCGGGACTAGCGGGAGGTCAAGATACGCAGTATTTT	CASSLALPGLAGGQDTQYF
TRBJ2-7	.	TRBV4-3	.	TGCGCCAGCAGCCAAGGTGGCTCGAACGTCGAGCAGTACTTC	CASSQGGSNVEQYF
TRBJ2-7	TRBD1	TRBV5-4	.	TGTGCCAGCAGCTTGACAGGGGACGAGCAGTACTTC	CASSLTGDEQYF
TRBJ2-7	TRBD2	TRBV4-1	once	TGCGCCAGCAGCCAAGAAGAGACTCGCGGGAGGTTCTACGAGCAGTACTTC	CASSQEETRGRFYEQYF
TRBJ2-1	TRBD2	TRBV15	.	TGTGCCACCAGCAGAGGGGTTTTTAGCGGGAGAACCTCCTACAATGAGCAGTTCTTC	CATSRGVFSGRTSYNEQFF
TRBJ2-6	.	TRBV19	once	TGTGCCAGTAGTATAGATCAGCCTGGGGCCAACGTCCTGACTTTC	CASSIDQPGANVLTF
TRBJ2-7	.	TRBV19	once	TGTGCCAGTTCCTACGGGCACAGCGAGACCTACGAGCAGTACTTC	CASSYGHSETYEQYF
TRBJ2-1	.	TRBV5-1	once	TGCGCCAGCAGCTTGAGGGGGAGTGGGTCCTACAATGAGCAGTTCTTC	CASSLRGSGSYNEQFF
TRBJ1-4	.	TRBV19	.	TGTGCCAGTAGTATTTTTAGCAGGGAGTTTCAAGGTGAAAAACTGTTTTTT	CASSIFSREFQGEKLFF
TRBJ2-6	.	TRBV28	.	TGTGCCAGCAGTTTTAGATTCTCTGGGGCCAACGTCCTGACTTTC	CASSFRFSGANVLTF
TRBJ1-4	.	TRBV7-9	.	TGTGCCAGCAGCTTAGGAGGGGCCGGGGCGACTAATGAAAAACTGTTTTTT	CASSLGGAGATNEKLFF
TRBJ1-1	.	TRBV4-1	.	TGCGCCAGCAGCCAAAATGAGGGTCACAGAGCTTTCTTT	CASSQNEGHRAFF
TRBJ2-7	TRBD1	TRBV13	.	TGTGCCAGCAGCCCGACCGGGACAGGGGAAGAGCAGTACTTC	CASSPTGTGEEQYF